Sequencing of this T cell receptor (beta chain) was carried out in a study of blood T cell repertoires in COVID-19. Study-wide background: In each case, the material was cDNA or gDNA derived from T cells, B-cell-depleted T cells, or PBMCs.

The germline CDR1 and CDR2 sequences are LGHDT and YNNKEL (reference sequence). Trimming cost V 4 bases and J 6 bases, with 12 bases left between them. CDR3 length: 13 amino acids. In the original analysis: Reference gene primer amplification in the assay estimated nucleated cell counts. Here immunoSEQ multiplex PCR was the method, and the copy in TCRdb shows in-frame clones only, minus some. The DNA gave D and trimming, while V, J and clone size come from that table. This sample has roughly 160,000 clones, with about 85% found just once. The Seattle patients joined while their infection was active and were tracked longitudinally afterward.

This clonotype originated in a woman older than 75 with COVID-19, enrolled during active disease. Sequencing was done on a sample of peripheral blood. The chain employs TRBV3-1 (or the pseudogene TRBV3-2) and TRBJ1-1; D remains unclear. This CDR3 is CASSPRVRAEAFF. The CDR3 DNA sequence: TGTGCCAGCAGCCCTCGGGTCCGCGCTGAAGCTTTCTTT.